The clone carrying this TCR beta chain was recorded once. This entry comes from a study of blood T cell repertoires in COVID-19. The protocol was immunoSEQ multiplex PCR, while the TCRdb copy is restricted to in-frame clones and leaves out a portion. Of 230,000 or so clones in the sample, about nine tenths are singletons; the top ten hold more than 3.5%. Losses at the gene ends were 7 bases for V and 2 bases for J; bases not matched to a gene: 7. Germline V lookup: CDR1 MNHEY, CDR2 SVGAGI. The CDR3 runs 14 residues. The chain joins TRBV6-5 to TRBJ1-1, with 7 positions matching TRBD1. Sequencing was performed on PBMCs or T cells enriched from blood (not recorded which). The TCR originated in a woman between 40 and 55 years old with acute COVID-19. The DNA for the CDR3 is TGTGCCAGCATAACCGGGACAGTAAACACTGAAGCTTTCTTT. Encoded protein: CASITGTVNTEAFF.